This entry lists 12 T cell receptor beta chains sequenced from one sample in a study of blood T cells in healthy people across ages. Next came a second PCR, run for about 7 to 11 cycles, which used a sample-barcoded 5' primer along with a J-beta primer mix. TCRdb re-analysed the 5' RACE reads in MiXCR, keeping a single row per CDR3 protein. There are over 600,000 distinct CDR3 sequences in the sample; approximately 21% occur only once, and around 3.4% lies in the top ten. Sequencing was performed on blood. These receptors were collected from a man aged 70-80 years in good health.

The chain is built from TRBV28 and TRBJ2-2; 11 bases align to TRBD1. This CDR3 comprises 17 residues. V was clipped by 4 bases and J by 5 bases; unmatched bases: 9. The germline V gene encodes CDR1 MDHEN and CDR2 SYDVKM. The CDR3 DNA reads as TGTGCCAGCAGTTCCCCCTCGGACAGGGGGCAGACCGGGGAGCTGTTTTTT. This gives the protein CASSSPSDRGQTGELFF.

There are a few counts of this clonotype. The chain employs TRBV3-1 and TRBJ2-7, with 9 positions matching TRBD2. Losses at the gene ends were 3 bases for V and 5 bases for J; bases not matched to a gene: 8. Germline V gene data show CDR1 as LGHDT and CDR2 as YNNKEL (reference sequence). This CDR3 contains 15 residues. The CDR3 sequence is CASSQMLAGRDEQYF. Written as DNA, the CDR3 is TGTGCCAGCAGCCAGATGCTAGCGGGACGCGACGAGCAGTACTTC.

The gene calls are TRBV5-1 and TRBJ1-6; 7 bases match TRBD1. From germline, CDR1 is SGHRS and CDR2 YFSETQ. The CDR3 runs 16 residues. With 2 bases clipped from V and 6 bases from J, the junction kept 8 bases outside the gene matches. Here the CDR3 reads CASSFRPGQINSPLHF. In nucleotides, the CDR3 is TGCGCCAGCAGCTTCCGTCCGGGACAGATTAATTCACCCCTCCACTTT.

The gene calls are TRBV7-2 and TRBJ1-2, with D possibly TRBD1 on 6 matching bases. Germline CDR1 reads SGHTA; CDR2 reads FQGNSA. The CDR3 runs 15 residues. V lost 4 bases and J lost 5, with 17 bases in between. CDR3 loop: CASSSDRTGGYGYTF. DNA for the CDR3: TGTGCCAGCAGCTCCGACAGGACGGGAGGATATGGCTACACCTTC.

There are a few counts of this clonotype. The rearrangement uses TRBV5-1 and TRBJ2-3, with 11 bases aligning to TRBD1. V dropped 4 bases and J dropped 5; count of bases not matched to a gene: 6. The CDR3 loop spans 15 amino acids. Per germline, CDR1 SGHRS and CDR2 YFSETQ. CDR3 amino acids: CASSEDRGRGDTQYF. CDR3 bases: TGCGCCAGCAGCGAGGACAGGGGGCGTGGAGATACGCAGTATTTT.

V gene TRBV20-1 combines with J gene TRBJ1-6; D possibly corresponds to TRBD1 (5 bases). Looked up from germline, CDR1 is DFQATT and CDR2 is SNEGSKA (reference sequence). This CDR3 is built from 12 residues. This CDR3 reads CMTQWEGSPLHF. The CDR3 DNA sequence: TGCATGACCCAATGGGAGGGGTCACCCCTCCACTTT.

This clonotype was found many times. This chain links TRBV6-4 with TRBJ2-5, with 7 bases that match TRBD1. The germline CDR1 and CDR2 sequences are MRHNA and SNTAGT. V shed 6 bases, J shed 5 bases, and the junction held 6 bases outside the gene matches. The CDR3 has 13 residues. CDR3 amino acids: CASSDRVGETQYF. The CDR3 DNA reads TGTGCCAGCAGCGACAGGGTGGGGGAGACCCAGTACTTC.

In this sample, this clonotype turned up many times. The chain uses TRBV20-1 and TRBJ2-7; TRBD2 matches at 13 bases. Unmatched junction bases numbered 5, after V lost 6 bases and J lost 12 bases. This CDR3 is 11 amino acids long. CDR1 and CDR2 (germline): DFQATT, SNEGSKA (reference sequence). The CDR3 region is CSARTSGSPYF. CDR3 nucleotide sequence: TGCAGTGCCCGGACTAGCGGGAGTCCGTACTTC.

The rearrangement uses TRBV20-1 and TRBJ2-5, with 9 bases lining up with TRBD2. The tail of the sequence fits TRBJ2-7 better, so the J call may be wrong. CDR3 length equals 16 residues. Looked up from germline, CDR1 is DFQATT and CDR2 is SNEGSKA (reference sequence). The CDR3 DNA reads TGCAGTGCTAGAGAATGGGGCGGGAGGGCCGTCCACGAGCAGTACTTC. Residues: CSAREWGGRAVHEQYF.

The chain recombines TRBV2 with TRBJ2-2; no clear D gene. Germline values: CDR1 SNHLY, CDR2 FYNNEI. Trimming removed 2 bases from V and 6 bases from J, with 7 bases in between. This CDR3 contains 13 residues. The CDR3 DNA follows: TGTGCCAGCAGTGAAAATTGGTCCGGGGAGCTGTTTTTT. This encodes CASSENWSGELFF.

J is TRBJ2-5 and V is TRBV25-1; D is perhaps TRBD2 (6 bases). Per the germline V gene, CDR1 is MGHDK and CDR2 is SYGVNS. This CDR3 region has 12 residues. The germline V and J ends were trimmed by 1 base and 11 bases, with 11 bases remaining between them. The CDR3 DNA sequence: TGTGCCAGCAGTGAATCTACACGGGAGCAGTACTTC. Translating gives CASSESTREQYF. Full variable domain (outside the CDR3, taken from reference TRBV25-1 and TRBJ2-5): EADIYQTPRYLVIGTGKKITLECSQTMGHDKMYWYQQDPGMELHLIHYSYGVNSTEKGDLSSESTVSRIRTEHFPLTLESARPSHTSQYLCASSESTREQYFGPGTRLLVL.

The chain combines TRBV7-2 with TRBJ2-4; D tentatively fits TRBD1 or TRBD2 (5 bases each). Per germline, CDR1 SGHTA and CDR2 FQGNSA. The V gene lost 1 base and the J gene lost 0 bases, with 16 bases spanning the gap. The CDR3 is 18 residues long. The DNA of the CDR3 is TGTGCCAGCAGCTTAGACGGATCGGGGCGACTAGCCAAAAACATTCAGTACTTC. It encodes CASSLDGSGRLAKNIQYF.